These 30 T cell receptor beta chains originate from one sample sequenced in a study of CD8 T cells in Susac syndrome. Random hexamers were used to reverse transcribe about 0.45 to 1 ug of RNA. Using its own MiXCR run on the immunoSEQ multiplex PCR reads, TCRdb lists one record per CDR3 protein. Among 400,000 to 550,000 distinct CDR3 sequences listed, around 83% were seen once. The sample was CD8+ T cells from PBMCs. These receptors came from a human donor with multiple sclerosis.

This chain joins TRBV6-2 or TRBV6-3 and TRBJ1-6; no firm D call. This CDR3 is built from 11 residues. Germline-derived CDR1 and CDR2 are MNHEY and SVGEGT. The V and J ends lost 2 bases and 10 bases respectively, with 3 bases between them. The CDR3, as DNA: TGTGCCAGCAGTTACCCATCACCCCTCCACTTT. It codes for CASSYPSPLHF.

The rearrangement links TRBV27 to TRBJ2-7; D might be TRBD1 (5 bases). The CDR3 has 15 residues. Between the trimmed V and J ends, which lost 2 bases and 2 bases, there was a span of 13 bases. Germline CDR1 and CDR2: MNHEY and SMNVEV (reference sequence). CDR3 nucleotides: TGTGCCAGCAGTTTAATAGGCGGCAGGGCCTACGAGCAGTACTTC. Translation gives CASSLIGGRAYEQYF.

This clonotype turned up a few times. The chain joins TRBV6-6 to TRBJ2-7; 9 bases are a match to TRBD1. The CDR3 consists of 14 residues. V lost 2 bases, J lost 2 bases, and 1 base stayed unmatched. Germline CDR1 and CDR2: MNHNY and SVGAGI (reference sequence). Here the CDR3 DNA reads TGTGCCAGCAGTTACGGACAGGGGACCTACGAGCAGTACTTC. Residues: CASSYGQGTYEQYF.

The rearrangement joins TRBV29-1 to TRBJ2-7, with 11 bases fitting TRBD2. Trimming cost V 6 bases and J 0 bases; bases outside gene matches: 7. The CDR3 is made up of 15 amino acids. Germline CDR1 and CDR2: SQVTM and ANQGSEA. Written as DNA, the CDR3 is TGCAGCGTCCGACTAGCGGGGATCAGCTCCTACGAGCAGTACTTC. Translation: CSVRLAGISSYEQYF.

The chain couples TRBV10-3 to TRBJ1-2; no clear D. Trimming removed 0 bases from V and 2 bases from J, with 4 bases in between. Germline CDR1 and CDR2: ENHRY and SYGVKD. This CDR3 has 13 amino acids. The CDR3: CAISESENYGYTF. The CDR3 DNA reads TGTGCCATCAGTGAGTCGGAGAACTATGGCTACACCTTC.

The J gene is TRBJ2-2, the V gene TRBV6-1; 7 nucleotides match TRBD2. V lost 6 bases and J lost 7; bases outside the gene matches: 11. CDR3 length: 15 residues. In germline, CDR1 is MNHNS, CDR2 SASEGT. The CDR3 reads CASSARGGEDGELFF. Here the CDR3 DNA reads TGTGCCAGCAGCGCCCGGGGAGGGGAGGACGGGGAGCTGTTTTTT.

This clonotype has more than one count but fewer than ten. This sequence joins TRBV10-3 and TRBJ2-1; unclear D gene. V was shortened by 5 bases and J by 1 base, with 15 bases between the two germline ends. The CDR3 extends over 16 amino acids. CDR1 and CDR2 from the germline V gene are ENHRY and SYGVKD. The CDR3 sequence: CAISMGIQESYNEQFF. In DNA form, the CDR3 reads TGTGCCATCAGTATGGGCATTCAGGAGTCCTACAATGAGCAGTTCTTC.

V and J are TRBV14 and TRBJ2-1; D is ambiguous. The V gene's germline CDR1 is SGHDN and CDR2 FVKESK. V was trimmed by 0 bases and J by 8 bases, leaving 5 bases between them. This CDR3 is built from 12 residues. The CDR3 DNA reads TGTGCCAGCAGCCAAGATAAGGATGAGCAGTTCTTC. Protein: CASSQDKDEQFF.

The genes are TRBV4-1 and TRBJ1-2; D gene uncertain. CDR1 is MGHRA and CDR2 is YSYEKL in the germline V gene. This CDR3 spans 13 amino acids. The germline V and J ends were trimmed by 7 bases and 1 base, with 10 bases remaining between them. CDR3 bases: TGCGCCAGCAATCGGGGATATAACTATGGCTACACCTTC. It translates to CASNRGYNYGYTF.

J is TRBJ2-1 and V is TRBV11-2; D possibly corresponds to TRBD1 (6 bases). The CDR3 contains 14 residues. V lost 2 bases and J lost 6, with 11 bases in between. Germline assignment: CDR1 SGHAT and CDR2 FQNNGV. DNA for the CDR3: TGTGCCAGCAGCTTACACAGGGCCCCCAATGAGCAGTTCTTC. It encodes CASSLHRAPNEQFF.

The rearrangement joins TRBV28 to TRBJ1-1; 7 bases line up with TRBD1. From germline, CDR1 is MDHEN and CDR2 SYDVKM. The CDR3 is 16 amino acids. Unmatched junction bases numbered 13, after V lost 7 bases and J lost 2 bases. CDR3 nucleotides: TGTGCCAGCACGGAACAGGGGATTTCTGTAAACACTGAAGCTTTCTTT. Its translation is CASTEQGISVNTEAFF.

The chain has TRBV6-5 and TRBJ2-7; TRBD1 agrees at 9 bases. In germline, CDR1 is MNHEY, CDR2 SVGAGI. The V and J ends lost 3 bases and 2 bases, in that order; junction bases with no gene match: 8. CDR3 length: 16 amino acids. Here the CDR3 reads CASSYWPGTGPYEQYF. The CDR3 nucleotides are TGTGCCAGCAGTTATTGGCCCGGGACAGGGCCCTACGAGCAGTACTTC.

The J gene is TRBJ2-6, the V gene TRBV2; no reliable D call. The ends were cut back, 0 bases at V and 0 bases at J, with 6 bases in the middle. The CDR3 is made up of 16 amino acids. Germline CDR1 and CDR2: SNHLY and FYNNEI. The CDR3 nucleotides read TGTGCCAGCAGTGAAGCAGGCGACTCTGGGGCCAACGTCCTGACTTTC. Translated, it gives CASSEAGDSGANVLTF. The full variable domain, with the rest looked up from reference TRBV2 and TRBJ2-6, is EPEVTQTPSHQVTQMGQEVILRCVPISNHLYFYWYRQILGQKVEFLVSFYNNEISEKSEIFDDQFSVERPDGSNFTLKIRSTKLEDSAMYFCASSEAGDSGANVLTFGAGSRLTVL.

The gene calls are TRBV4-1 and TRBJ1-2; tentative D call: TRBD1 (6 bases). Trimming took off 4 bases at V and 0 bases at J, with 18 bases between the two ends. Per germline, CDR1 MGHRA and CDR2 YSYEKL. This CDR3 is 17 amino acids long. Here the CDR3 reads CASSRTAAGVTNYGYTF. CDR3 nucleotides: TGCGCCAGCAGCCGCACCGCCGCAGGGGTAACTAACTATGGCTACACCTTC.

This clonotype was observed a few times. The rearrangement uses TRBV28 and TRBJ2-2; no clear D. This CDR3 is built from 14 residues. The germline V and J ends were trimmed by 3 bases and 2 bases, with 7 bases remaining between them. Per germline, CDR1 MDHEN and CDR2 SYDVKM. The CDR3 protein is CASSLAENTGELFF. The CDR3 DNA follows: TGTGCCAGCAGTTTGGCGGAAAACACCGGGGAGCTGTTTTTT.

The chain uses TRBV30 and TRBJ1-1; D gene uncertain. Germline CDR1 and CDR2: GTSNPN and SVGIG (reference sequence). The CDR3 has 15 residues. V was clipped by 0 bases and J by 8 bases, with 19 bases between them. CDR3 region: CAWSVGPTITGEAFF. CDR3 DNA: TGTGCCTGGAGTGTCGGACCCACCATCACCGGCGAAGCTTTCTTT. The full variable domain, completed using reference TRBV30 and TRBJ1-1, is SQTIHQWPATLVQPVGSPLSLECTVEGTSNPNLYWYRQAAGRGLQLLFYSVGIGQISSEVPQNLSASRPQDRQFILSSKKLLLSDSGFYLCAWSVGPTITGEAFFGQGTRLTVV.

This sequence joins TRBV24-1 and TRBJ2-1; TRBD2 aligns across 7 bases. CDR1 and CDR2 (germline): KGHDR, SFDVKD. The trim removed 0 bases at V and 11 bases at J, leaving 3 bases unmatched. This CDR3 spans 13 amino acids. The CDR3 sequence: CATSDLRGSQQFF. The DNA for the CDR3 is TGTGCCACCAGTGATTTGCGCGGGAGTCAGCAGTTCTTC.

This clonotype was detected only a few times. The J gene is TRBJ1-5, the V gene TRBV5-4; D is unclear. The ends were cut back, 0 bases at V and 3 bases at J, with 7 bases in the middle. The CDR3 has 14 amino acids. The germline gives CDR1 SGHNT, CDR2 YYREEE (reference sequence). The CDR3: CASSLAQANQPQHF. The CDR3 bases are TGTGCCAGCAGCTTGGCCCAGGCCAATCAGCCCCAGCATTTT.

V and J are TRBV6-5 and TRBJ2-3; D is perhaps TRBD1 (8 bases). V was pared by 5 bases and J by 4 bases, with 13 bases between. Germline V gene lookup returns CDR1 MNHEY and CDR2 SVGAGI. The CDR3 contains 14 residues. The CDR3 loop is CASSTQGGSDTQYF. DNA of the CDR3: TGTGCCAGCAGTACACAGGGGGGGTCAGATACGCAGTATTTT.

This chain joins TRBV9 and TRBJ2-3; no definite D call. V shed 3 bases and J shed 2 bases, with 13 bases lying between them. Germline CDR1 reads SGDLS; CDR2 reads YYNGEE. The CDR3 loop spans 15 amino acids. The CDR3 here is CASSGGGGITDTQYF. For the CDR3, the DNA is TGTGCCAGCAGCGGAGGTGGTGGGATCACAGATACGCAGTATTTT.

This clonotype was observed a handful of times. The chain combines TRBV6-5 with TRBJ2-1; 8 bases are shared with TRBD2. Germline CDR1 is MNHEY and CDR2 is SVGAGI. The CDR3 is 14 amino acids. The junction had 8 bases not matched to a gene; V was cut back by 9 bases and J by 4 bases. CDR3: CASSLAGEYNEQFF. CDR3 coding DNA: TGTGCCAGTTCCCTAGCGGGCGAATACAATGAGCAGTTCTTC.

J is TRBJ2-1 and V is TRBV10-3; D tentatively reads TRBD1 or TRBD2 (5 bases each). CDR1 is ENHRY and CDR2 is SYGVKD in the germline V gene. There are 16 residues in the CDR3. Trimming stripped 0 bases from V and 3 bases from J, with 12 bases between. The CDR3 region is CAISESRDAIYNEQFF. The CDR3 DNA reads as TGTGCCATCAGTGAGTCCCGGGACGCCATCTACAATGAGCAGTTCTTC.

This chain connects TRBV25-1 to TRBJ1-4; D might be TRBD1 (5 bases). The CDR3 consists of 15 residues. The ends were cut back, 4 bases at V and 0 bases at J, with 9 bases in the middle. Germline loops: CDR1 MGHDK, CDR2 SYGVNS. The CDR3 is CASSAWDATNEKLFF. The CDR3 DNA sequence: TGTGCCAGCAGTGCCTGGGACGCAACTAATGAAAAACTGTTTTTT.

V gene TRBV29-1 combines with J gene TRBJ2-4; D is ambiguous. Germline CDR1 and CDR2: SQVTM and ANQGSEA. The V and J ends lost 0 bases and 7 bases respectively, with 7 bases between them. The CDR3 covers 12 residues. CDR3 amino acids: CSVEDSSNIQYF. CDR3 bases: TGCAGCGTTGAAGATTCGAGCAACATTCAGTACTTC.

The genes are TRBV6-4 and TRBJ1-1; 9 nucleotides match TRBD1. Looked up from germline, CDR1 is MRHNA and CDR2 is SNTAGT. Trimming took 6 bases from V and 5 from J; bases not matched to a gene: 7. CDR3 length: 14 residues. The CDR3 protein is CASSMGQGRTEAFF. In DNA form, the CDR3 reads TGTGCCAGCAGCATGGGACAGGGCAGAACTGAAGCTTTCTTT.

The chain couples TRBV19 to TRBJ2-7; unclear D gene. This CDR3 is 14 amino acids long. V was clipped by 4 bases and J by 2 bases, with 12 bases between them. CDR1 and CDR2 from the germline V gene are LNHDA and SQIVND (reference sequence). Written as DNA, the CDR3 is TGTGCCAGTAGTAAGGGTTCAGGACCCTACGAGCAGTACTTC. It encodes CASSKGSGPYEQYF.

The V and J genes are TRBV6-4 and TRBJ2-1, with 10 bases lining up with TRBD2. In germline, CDR1 is MRHNA, CDR2 SNTAGT. This CDR3 has 15 amino acids. J was trimmed by 8 bases and V by 4 bases; bases with no gene match: 8. CDR3 DNA sequence: TGTGCCAGCAGTGTAGCGGGGGGCCGGGTGGATGAGCAGTTCTTC. Protein: CASSVAGGRVDEQFF.

The chain links TRBV6-2 or TRBV6-3 to TRBJ1-1, with unresolved D. This CDR3 contains 16 residues. Trimming took off 7 bases at V and 1 base at J, with 19 bases between the two ends. CDR1 and CDR2 (germline): MNHEY, SVGEGT. The CDR3: CASIGLRAAPNTEAFF. In DNA, the CDR3 is TGTGCCAGCATTGGCCTAAGGGCAGCCCCGAACACTGAAGCTTTCTTT.

The genes are TRBV2 and TRBJ1-2, with 10 bases matching TRBD1. J gave up 5 bases and V 3 bases, and 3 bases lay outside the gene matches. CDR1 is SNHLY, CDR2 FYNNEI, per germline. The CDR3 is made up of 14 amino acids. Here the CDR3 reads CASSDPGQGYGYTF. Written as DNA, the CDR3 is TGTGCCAGCAGTGACCCGGGACAGGGGTATGGCTACACCTTC.

This chain uses TRBV21-1 with TRBJ2-5. TRBV21-1 corresponds to a pseudogene. The CDR3 totals 15 residues. The DNA for the CDR3 is TGTGCCAGCAGCAAAGGGGCTGGACCAAAGGAGACCCAGTACTTC. Protein sequence: CASSKGAGPKETQYF.